This T cell receptor (beta chain) was obtained from a study of blood T cell repertoires in COVID-19. The wider study: Samples came from the United States, Italy and Spain, spanning acute and convalescent COVID-19.

In the study's own analysis: Estimation of nucleated cell counts relied on the amplification of reference gene primers. Profiling relied on immunoSEQ multiplex PCR, and the TCRdb table lists in-frame clones only, not all of them. From that table come the V and J calls and clone size; the DNA was used to work out D and trimming. The sample holds about 270,000 clones; roughly 86% are singletons and the top ten take roughly 1.9%. Cohort allocation depended upon clinical history that participants reported. This CDR3 contains 12 residues. V gave up 4 bases and J gave up 7 bases, with 6 bases separating them. Germline V gives CDR1 SGDLS, CDR2 YYNGEE.

The source of this sequence is a woman aged 60-70 years who had recovered from COVID-19. The specimen was PBMCs or T cells enriched from blood (not recorded which). This rearrangement joins TRBV9 to TRBJ1-6; D uncertain. The CDR3 is CASSQINSPLHF. The CDR3 nucleotides read TGTGCCAGCAGCCAAATCAATTCACCCCTCCACTTT.